This TCR beta chain was sequenced during a study of cytomegalovirus exposure and HLA in healthy donors. Overall study findings and caveats: The study put some 150 TCR beta chains on its list as cytomegalovirus-associated. Prior analysis indicated that the majority of TCR beta V segments exhibited productivity approximately 90% or approximately 30% of the time.

A remark on this clone: Its antigen is still unknown.

CDR3 length: 15 residues. Germline V gene data show CDR1 as LNHDA and CDR2 as SQIVND (reference sequence). Between the trimmed V and J ends, which lost 3 bases and 5 bases, there was a span of 16 bases. Every donor was a healthy person donating bone marrow. 60 Vbeta and 13 Jbeta primers were used in PCR. TCRdb's copy holds only in-frame clones and misses some; the assay was immunoSEQ multiplex PCR. The table lists around 140,000 clones, around 72% of them singletons. This chain uses TRBV19 with TRBJ2-5; a weak D match, TRBD2 (7 bases). Sequencing was done on a sample of PBMCs. This sequence originates from a man aged 45 to 65 in good health and CMV-seropositive. The CDR3 is CASSISGGAFETQYF. For the CDR3, the DNA is TGTGCCAGTAGTATTAGTGGGGGGGCCTTTGAGACCCAGTACTTC.